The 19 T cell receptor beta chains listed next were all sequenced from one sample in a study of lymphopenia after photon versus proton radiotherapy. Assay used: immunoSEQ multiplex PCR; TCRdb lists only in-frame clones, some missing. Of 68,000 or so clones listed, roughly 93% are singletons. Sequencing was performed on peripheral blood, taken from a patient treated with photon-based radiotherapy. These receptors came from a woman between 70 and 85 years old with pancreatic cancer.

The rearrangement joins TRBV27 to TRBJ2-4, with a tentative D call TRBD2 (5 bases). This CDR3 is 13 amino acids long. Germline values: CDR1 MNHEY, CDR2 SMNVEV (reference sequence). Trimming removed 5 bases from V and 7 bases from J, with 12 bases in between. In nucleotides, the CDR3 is TGTGCCAGCAGTCCCCAGGTAGCGAACATTCAGTACTTC. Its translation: CASSPQVANIQYF.

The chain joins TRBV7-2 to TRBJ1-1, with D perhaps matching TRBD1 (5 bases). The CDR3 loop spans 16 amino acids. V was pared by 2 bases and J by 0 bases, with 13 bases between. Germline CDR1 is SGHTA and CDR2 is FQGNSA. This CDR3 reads CASSLQGMVMNTEAFF. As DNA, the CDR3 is TGTGCCAGCAGCTTACAGGGTATGGTGATGAACACTGAAGCTTTCTTT.

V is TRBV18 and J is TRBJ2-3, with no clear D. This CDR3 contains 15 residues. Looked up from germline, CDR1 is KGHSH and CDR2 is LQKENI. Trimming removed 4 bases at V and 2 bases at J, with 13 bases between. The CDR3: CASSLRSATTDTQYF. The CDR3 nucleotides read TGTGCCAGCTCACTACGCTCTGCCACCACAGATACGCAGTATTTT. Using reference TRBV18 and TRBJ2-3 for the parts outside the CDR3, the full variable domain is NAGVMQNPRHLVRRRGQEARLRCSPMKGHSHVYWYRQLPEEGLKFMVYLQKENIIDESGMPKERFSAEFPKEGPSILRIQQVVRGDSAAYFCASSLRSATTDTQYFGPGTRLTVL.

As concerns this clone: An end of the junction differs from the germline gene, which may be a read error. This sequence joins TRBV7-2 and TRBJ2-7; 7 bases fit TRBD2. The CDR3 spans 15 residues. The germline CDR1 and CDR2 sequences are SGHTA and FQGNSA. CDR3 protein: CASSIASGVTYEQYF. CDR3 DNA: TGTGCCAGCAGCATAGCTAGCGGCGTAACCTACGAGCAGTACTTC.

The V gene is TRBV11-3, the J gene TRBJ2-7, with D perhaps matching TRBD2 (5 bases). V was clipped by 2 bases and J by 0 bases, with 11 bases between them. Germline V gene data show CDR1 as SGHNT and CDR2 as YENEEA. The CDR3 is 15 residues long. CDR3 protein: CASSLHSGSSYEQYF. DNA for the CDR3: TGTGCCAGCAGCTTACACAGCGGTAGCTCCTACGAGCAGTACTTC. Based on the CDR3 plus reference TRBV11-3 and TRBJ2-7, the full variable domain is EAGVVQSPRYKIIEKKQPVAFWCNPISGHNTLYWYLQNLGQGPELLIRYENEEAVDDSQLPKDRFSAERLKGVDSTLKIQPAELGDSAVYLCASSLHSGSSYEQYFGPGTRLTVT.

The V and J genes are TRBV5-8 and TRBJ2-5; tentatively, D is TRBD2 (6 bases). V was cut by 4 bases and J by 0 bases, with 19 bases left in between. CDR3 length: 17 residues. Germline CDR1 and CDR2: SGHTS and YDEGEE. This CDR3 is CASSQLSGSTYQETQYF. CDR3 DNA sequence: TGTGCCAGCAGCCAACTCAGCGGGTCCACGTACCAAGAGACCCAGTACTTC.

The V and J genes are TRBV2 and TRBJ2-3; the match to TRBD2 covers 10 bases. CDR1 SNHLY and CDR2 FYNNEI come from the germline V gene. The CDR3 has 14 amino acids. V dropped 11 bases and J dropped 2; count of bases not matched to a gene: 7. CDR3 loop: CARTGTSATDTQYF. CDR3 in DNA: TGTGCCCGAACCGGGACTAGCGCCACAGATACGCAGTATTTT.

The CDR3 here is CASSQDTNEQYF. CDR3 sequence (DNA): TGTGCCAGCAGCCAAGATACAAACGAGCAGTACTTC. This sequence joins TRBV4-2 and TRBJ2-7; D not resolved. Trimming removed 0 bases at V and 5 bases at J, with 5 bases between. This CDR3 is built from 12 residues. Germline lookup yields CDR1 LGHNA and CDR2 YNFKEQ.

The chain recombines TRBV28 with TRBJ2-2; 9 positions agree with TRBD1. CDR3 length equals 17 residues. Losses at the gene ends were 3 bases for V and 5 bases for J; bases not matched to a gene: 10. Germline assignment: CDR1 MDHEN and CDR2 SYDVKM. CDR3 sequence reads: CASSFTLGTGPTGELFF. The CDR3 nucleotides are TGTGCCAGCAGTTTTACTCTCGGGACAGGGCCGACCGGGGAGCTGTTTTTT.

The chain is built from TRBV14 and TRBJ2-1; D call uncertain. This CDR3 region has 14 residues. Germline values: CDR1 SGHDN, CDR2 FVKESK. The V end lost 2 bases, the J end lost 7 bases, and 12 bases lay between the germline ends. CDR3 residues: CASSQLESANEQFF. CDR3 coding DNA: TGTGCCAGCAGCCAACTAGAGTCGGCAAATGAGCAGTTCTTC.

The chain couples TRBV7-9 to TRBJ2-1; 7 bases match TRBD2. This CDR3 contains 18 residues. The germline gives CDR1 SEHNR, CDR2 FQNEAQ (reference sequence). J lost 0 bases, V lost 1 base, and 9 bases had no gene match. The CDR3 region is CASSLGWSGASSYNEQFF. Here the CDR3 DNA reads TGTGCCAGCAGCTTAGGATGGAGCGGGGCTAGCTCCTACAATGAGCAGTTCTTC.

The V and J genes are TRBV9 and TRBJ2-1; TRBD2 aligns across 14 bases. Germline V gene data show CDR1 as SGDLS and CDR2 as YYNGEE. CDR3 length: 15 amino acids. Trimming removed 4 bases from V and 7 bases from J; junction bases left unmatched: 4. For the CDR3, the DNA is TGTGCCAGCAGCCTCAGGACTAGCGGGAGGAATGAGCAGTTCTTC. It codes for CASSLRTSGRNEQFF.

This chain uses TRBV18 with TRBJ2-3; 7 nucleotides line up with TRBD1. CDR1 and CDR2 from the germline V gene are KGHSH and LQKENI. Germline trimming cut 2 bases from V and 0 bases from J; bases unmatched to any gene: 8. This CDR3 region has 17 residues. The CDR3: CASSPVRTGMSTDTQYF. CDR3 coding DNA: TGTGCCAGCTCACCAGTCCGGACAGGAATGAGCACAGATACGCAGTATTTT.

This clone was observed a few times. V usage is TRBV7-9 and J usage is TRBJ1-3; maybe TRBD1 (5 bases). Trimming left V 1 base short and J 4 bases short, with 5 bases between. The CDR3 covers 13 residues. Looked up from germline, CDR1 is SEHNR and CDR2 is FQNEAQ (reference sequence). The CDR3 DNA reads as TGTGCCAGCAGCTTAGGGGACGGAAACACCATATATTTT. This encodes CASSLGDGNTIYF.

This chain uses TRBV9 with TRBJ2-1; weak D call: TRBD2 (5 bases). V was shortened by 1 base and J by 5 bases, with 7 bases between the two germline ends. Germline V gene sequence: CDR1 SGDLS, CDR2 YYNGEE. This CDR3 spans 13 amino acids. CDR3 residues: CASSVSTNNEQFF. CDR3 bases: TGTGCCAGCAGCGTATCGACTAACAATGAGCAGTTCTTC. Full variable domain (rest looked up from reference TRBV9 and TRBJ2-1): DSGVTQTPKHLITATGQRVTLRCSPRSGDLSVYWYQQSLDQGLQFLIQYYNGEERAKGNILERFSAQQFPDLHSELNLSSLELGDSALYFCASSVSTNNEQFFGPGTRLTVL.

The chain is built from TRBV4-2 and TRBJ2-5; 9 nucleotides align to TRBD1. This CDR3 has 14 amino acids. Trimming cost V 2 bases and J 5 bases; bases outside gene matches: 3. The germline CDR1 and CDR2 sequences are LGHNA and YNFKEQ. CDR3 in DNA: TGTGCCAGCAGCCAAACGACAGGGGGGGAGACCCAGTACTTC. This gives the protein CASSQTTGGETQYF.

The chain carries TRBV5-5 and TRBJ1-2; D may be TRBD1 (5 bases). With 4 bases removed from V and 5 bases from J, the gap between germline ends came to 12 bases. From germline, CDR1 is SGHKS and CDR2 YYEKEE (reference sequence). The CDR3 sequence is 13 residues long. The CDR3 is CASSTGTVYGYTF. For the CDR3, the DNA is TGTGCCAGCAGCACCGGGACTGTTTATGGCTACACCTTC.

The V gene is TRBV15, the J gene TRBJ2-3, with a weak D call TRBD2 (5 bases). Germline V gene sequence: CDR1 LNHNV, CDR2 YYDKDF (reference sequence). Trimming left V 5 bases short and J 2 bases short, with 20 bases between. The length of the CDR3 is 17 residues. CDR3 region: CATSAPAASRATDTQYF. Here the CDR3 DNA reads TGTGCCACCAGCGCCCCGGCGGCTAGCCGGGCCACAGATACGCAGTATTTT.

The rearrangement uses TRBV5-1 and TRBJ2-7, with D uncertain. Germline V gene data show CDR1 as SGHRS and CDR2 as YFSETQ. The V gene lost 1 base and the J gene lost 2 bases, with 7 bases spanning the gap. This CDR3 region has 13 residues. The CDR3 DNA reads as TGCGCCAGCAGCTTGCAGGCCCCCTACGAGCAGTACTTC. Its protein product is CASSLQAPYEQYF.